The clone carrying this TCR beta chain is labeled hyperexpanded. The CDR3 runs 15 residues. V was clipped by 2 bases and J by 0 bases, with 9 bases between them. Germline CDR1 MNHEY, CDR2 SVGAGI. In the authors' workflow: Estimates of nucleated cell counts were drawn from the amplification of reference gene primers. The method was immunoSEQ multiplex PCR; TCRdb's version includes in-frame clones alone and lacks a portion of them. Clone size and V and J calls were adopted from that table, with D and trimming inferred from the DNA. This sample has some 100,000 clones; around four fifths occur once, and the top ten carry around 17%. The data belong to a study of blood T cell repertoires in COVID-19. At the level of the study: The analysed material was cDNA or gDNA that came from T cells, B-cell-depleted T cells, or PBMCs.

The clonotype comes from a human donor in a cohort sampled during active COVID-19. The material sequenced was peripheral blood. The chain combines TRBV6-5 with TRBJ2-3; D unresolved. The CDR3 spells CASSYVPSSTDTQYF. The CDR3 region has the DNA TGTGCCAGCAGTTACGTCCCCTCTAGCACAGATACGCAGTATTTT.